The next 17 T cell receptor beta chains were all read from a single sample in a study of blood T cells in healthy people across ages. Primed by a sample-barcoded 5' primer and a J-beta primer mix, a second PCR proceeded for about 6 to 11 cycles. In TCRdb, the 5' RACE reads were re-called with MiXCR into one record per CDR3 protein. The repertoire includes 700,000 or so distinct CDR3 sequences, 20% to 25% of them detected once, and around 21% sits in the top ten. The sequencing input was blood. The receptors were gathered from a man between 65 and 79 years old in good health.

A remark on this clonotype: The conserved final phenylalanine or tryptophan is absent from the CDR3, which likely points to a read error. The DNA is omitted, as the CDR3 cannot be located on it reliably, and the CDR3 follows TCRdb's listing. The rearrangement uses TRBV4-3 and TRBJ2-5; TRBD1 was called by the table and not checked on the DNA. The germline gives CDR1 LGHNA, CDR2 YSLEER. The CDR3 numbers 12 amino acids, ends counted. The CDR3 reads CASSQESTARDV.

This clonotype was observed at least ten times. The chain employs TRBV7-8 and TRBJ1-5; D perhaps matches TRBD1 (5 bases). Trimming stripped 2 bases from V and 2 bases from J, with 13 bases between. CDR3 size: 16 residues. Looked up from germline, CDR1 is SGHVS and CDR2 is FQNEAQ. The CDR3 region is CASSLSLRAGNQPQHF. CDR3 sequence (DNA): TGTGCCAGCAGCTTATCTCTCAGGGCGGGCAATCAGCCCCAGCATTTT.

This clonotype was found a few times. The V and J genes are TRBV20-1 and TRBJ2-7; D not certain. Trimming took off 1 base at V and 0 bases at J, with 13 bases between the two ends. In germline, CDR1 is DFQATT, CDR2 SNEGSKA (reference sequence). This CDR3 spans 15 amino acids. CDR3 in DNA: TGCAGTGCTAGAGTTCCAGACCTAAGCTCCTACGAGCAGTACTTC. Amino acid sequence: CSARVPDLSSYEQYF.

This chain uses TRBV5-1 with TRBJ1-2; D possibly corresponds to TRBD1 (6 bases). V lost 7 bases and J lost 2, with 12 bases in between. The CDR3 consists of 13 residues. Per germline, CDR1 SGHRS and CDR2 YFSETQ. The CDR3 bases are TGCGCCAGCGGGGAGGACAGAAACTATGGCTACACCTTC. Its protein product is CASGEDRNYGYTF.

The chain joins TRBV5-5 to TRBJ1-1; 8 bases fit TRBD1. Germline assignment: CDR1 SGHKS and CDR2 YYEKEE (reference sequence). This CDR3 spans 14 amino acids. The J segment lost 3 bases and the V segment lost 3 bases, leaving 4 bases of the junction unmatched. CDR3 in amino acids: CASSSLDRDTEAFF. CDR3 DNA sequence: TGTGCCAGCAGCTCCTTGGACAGGGACACTGAAGCTTTCTTT.

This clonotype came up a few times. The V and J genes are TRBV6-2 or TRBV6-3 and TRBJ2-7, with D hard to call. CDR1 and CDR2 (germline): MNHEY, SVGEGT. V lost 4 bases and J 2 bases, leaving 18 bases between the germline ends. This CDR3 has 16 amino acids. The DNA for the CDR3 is TGTGCCAGCAGTTCCACGGGCCGGGCGCGGCCCTACGAGCAGTACGTC. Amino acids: CASSSTGRARPYEQYV.

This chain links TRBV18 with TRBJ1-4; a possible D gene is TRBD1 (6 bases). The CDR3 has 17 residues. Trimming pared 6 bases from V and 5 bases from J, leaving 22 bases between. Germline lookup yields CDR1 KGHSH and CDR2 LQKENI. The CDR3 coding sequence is TGTGCCAGCTCTACAAGCGTAGCGACAAGGGGGAATGAAAAACTGTTTTTT. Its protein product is CASSTSVATRGNEKLFF.

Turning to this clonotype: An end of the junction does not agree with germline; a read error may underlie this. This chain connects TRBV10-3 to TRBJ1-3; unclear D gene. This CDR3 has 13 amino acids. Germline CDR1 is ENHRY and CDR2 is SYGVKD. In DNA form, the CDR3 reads TGTACCATCAGTGGACGGGCTGGAAACACCATATATTTT. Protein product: CTISGRAGNTIYF.

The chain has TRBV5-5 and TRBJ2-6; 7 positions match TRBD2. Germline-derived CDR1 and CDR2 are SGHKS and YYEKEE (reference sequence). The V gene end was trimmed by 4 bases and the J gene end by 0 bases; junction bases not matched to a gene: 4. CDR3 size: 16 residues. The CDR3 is CASSRDYFSGANVLTF. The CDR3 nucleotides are TGTGCCAGCAGCCGGGACTACTTCTCTGGGGCCAACGTCCTGACTTTC.

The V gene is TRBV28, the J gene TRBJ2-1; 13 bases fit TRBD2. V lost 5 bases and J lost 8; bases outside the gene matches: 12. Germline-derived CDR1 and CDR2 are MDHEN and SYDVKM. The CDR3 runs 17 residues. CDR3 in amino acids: CASSRTSGRMVSDEQFF. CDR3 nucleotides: TGTGCCAGCAGTCGGACTAGCGGGAGAATGGTATCAGATGAGCAGTTCTTC.

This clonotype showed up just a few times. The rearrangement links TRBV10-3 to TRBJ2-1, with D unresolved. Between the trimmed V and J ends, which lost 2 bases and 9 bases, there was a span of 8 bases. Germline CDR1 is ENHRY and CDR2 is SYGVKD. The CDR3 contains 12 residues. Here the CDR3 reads CAISENVGEQFF. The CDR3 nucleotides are TGTGCCATCAGTGAGAATGTGGGTGAGCAGTTCTTC.

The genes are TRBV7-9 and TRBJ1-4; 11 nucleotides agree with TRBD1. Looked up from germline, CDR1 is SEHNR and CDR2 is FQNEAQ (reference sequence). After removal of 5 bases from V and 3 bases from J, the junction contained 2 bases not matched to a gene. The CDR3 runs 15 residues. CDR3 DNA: TGTGCCAGCAGCAGGACAGGGGGCCCTAATGAAAAACTGTTTTTT. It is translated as CASSRTGGPNEKLFF.

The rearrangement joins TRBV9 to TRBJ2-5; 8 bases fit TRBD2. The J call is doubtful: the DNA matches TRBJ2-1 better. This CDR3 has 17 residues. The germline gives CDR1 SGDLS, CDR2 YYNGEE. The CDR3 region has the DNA TGTGCCAGCAGCGTCACCCTAGTCGGGAGGGCGAGGAATGAGCAGTTCTTC. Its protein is CASSVTLVGRARNEQFF.

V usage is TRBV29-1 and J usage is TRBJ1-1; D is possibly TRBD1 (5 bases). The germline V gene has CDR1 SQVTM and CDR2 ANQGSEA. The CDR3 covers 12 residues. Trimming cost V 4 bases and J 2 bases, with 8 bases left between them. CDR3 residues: CSVAGSNTEAFF. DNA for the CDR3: TGCAGCGTTGCAGGGAGCAACACTGAAGCTTTCTTT.

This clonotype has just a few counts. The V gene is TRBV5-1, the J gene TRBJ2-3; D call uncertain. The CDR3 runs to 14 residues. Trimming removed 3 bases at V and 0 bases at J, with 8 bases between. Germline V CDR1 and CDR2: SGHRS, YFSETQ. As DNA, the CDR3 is TGCGCCAGCAGCTCCGCCACCAGCACAGATACGCAGTATTTT. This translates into CASSSATSTDTQYF.

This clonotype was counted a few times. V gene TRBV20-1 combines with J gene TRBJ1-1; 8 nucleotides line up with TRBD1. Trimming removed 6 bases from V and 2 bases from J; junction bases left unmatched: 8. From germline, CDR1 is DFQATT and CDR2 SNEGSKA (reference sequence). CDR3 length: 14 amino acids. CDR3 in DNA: TGCAGTGCCGGACAGGGTAACCAAAACACTGAAGCTTTCTTT. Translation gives CSAGQGNQNTEAFF.

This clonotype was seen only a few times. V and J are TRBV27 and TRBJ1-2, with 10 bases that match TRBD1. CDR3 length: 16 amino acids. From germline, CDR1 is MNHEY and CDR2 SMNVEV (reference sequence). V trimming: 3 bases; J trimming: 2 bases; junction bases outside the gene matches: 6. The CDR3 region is CASSLSPGQGNYGYTF. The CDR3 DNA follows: TGTGCCAGCAGTTTGTCCCCGGGACAGGGGAACTATGGCTACACCTTC.